This TCR beta chain was identified in a study of shared clonotypes between healthy human individuals. Trimming pared 5 bases from V and 0 bases from J, leaving 7 bases between. The CDR3 contains 14 residues. Germline CDR1 SGHVS, CDR2 FNYEAQ. Every contributor of samples was a Caucasian grown-up residing in Nashville, Tennessee. The study separated CD4+ cells into CD45RA+ naive and CD45RA-negative memory subsets. The sorted-subset replicate PCRs were given about 200 ng DNA, which is 30,000 or so T cell genomes. Only in-frame clones appear in the TCRdb table, and some are missing; sequencing was by immunoSEQ multiplex PCR. This sample has more than 2 million clones, with 90% to 95% found just once.

The clonotype originates from a man younger than 30 in good health. The chain employs TRBV7-6 and TRBJ2-2; maybe TRBD1 (5 bases). The sequencing sample was made of naive CD4+ T cells sorted from blood. Subset given: CD45RA+ positively selected. The CDR3 here is CASSRGSNTGELFF. The CDR3 DNA follows: TGTGCCAGCAGCAGGGGTTCGAACACCGGGGAGCTGTTTTTT. The full variable domain, rest sourced from reference TRBV7-6 and TRBJ2-2, is GAGVSQSPRYKVTKRGQDVALRCDPISGHVSLYWYRQALGQGPEFLTYFNYEAQQDKSGLPNDRFSAERPEGSISTLTIQRTEQRDSAMYRCASSRGSNTGELFFGEGSRLTVL.